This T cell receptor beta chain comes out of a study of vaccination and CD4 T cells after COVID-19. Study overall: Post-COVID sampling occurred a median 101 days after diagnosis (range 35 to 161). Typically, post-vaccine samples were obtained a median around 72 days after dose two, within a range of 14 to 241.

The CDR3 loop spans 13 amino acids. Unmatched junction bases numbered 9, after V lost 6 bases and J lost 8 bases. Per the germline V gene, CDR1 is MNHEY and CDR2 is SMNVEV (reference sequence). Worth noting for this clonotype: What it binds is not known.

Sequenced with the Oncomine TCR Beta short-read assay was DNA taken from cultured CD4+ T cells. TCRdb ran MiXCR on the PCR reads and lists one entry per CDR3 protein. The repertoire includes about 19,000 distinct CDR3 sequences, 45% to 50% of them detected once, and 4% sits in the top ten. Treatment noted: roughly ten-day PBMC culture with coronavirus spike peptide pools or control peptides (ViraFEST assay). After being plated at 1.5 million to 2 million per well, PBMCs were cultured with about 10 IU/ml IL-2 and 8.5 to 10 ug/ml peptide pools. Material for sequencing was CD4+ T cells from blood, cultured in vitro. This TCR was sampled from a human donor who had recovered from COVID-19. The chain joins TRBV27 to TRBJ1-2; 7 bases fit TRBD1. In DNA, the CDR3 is TGTGCCAGCAGGGAATGGACAGGCGAGGGCTACACCTTC. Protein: CASREWTGEGYTF.